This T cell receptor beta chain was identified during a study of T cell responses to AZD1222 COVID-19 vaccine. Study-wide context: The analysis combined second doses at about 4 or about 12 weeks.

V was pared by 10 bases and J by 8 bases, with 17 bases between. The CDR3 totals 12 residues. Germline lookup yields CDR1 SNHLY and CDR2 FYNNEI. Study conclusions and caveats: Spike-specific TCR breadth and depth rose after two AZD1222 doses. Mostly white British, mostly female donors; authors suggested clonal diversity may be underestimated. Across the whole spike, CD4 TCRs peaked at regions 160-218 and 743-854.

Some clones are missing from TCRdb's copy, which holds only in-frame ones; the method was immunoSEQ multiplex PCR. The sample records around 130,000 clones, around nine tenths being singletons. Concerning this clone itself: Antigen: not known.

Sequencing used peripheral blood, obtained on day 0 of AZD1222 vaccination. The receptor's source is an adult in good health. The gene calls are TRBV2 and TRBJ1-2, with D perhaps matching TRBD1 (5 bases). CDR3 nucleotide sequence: TGTGCCACAGGGACGGCCCCATTCGGCTACACCTTC. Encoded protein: CATGTAPFGYTF.